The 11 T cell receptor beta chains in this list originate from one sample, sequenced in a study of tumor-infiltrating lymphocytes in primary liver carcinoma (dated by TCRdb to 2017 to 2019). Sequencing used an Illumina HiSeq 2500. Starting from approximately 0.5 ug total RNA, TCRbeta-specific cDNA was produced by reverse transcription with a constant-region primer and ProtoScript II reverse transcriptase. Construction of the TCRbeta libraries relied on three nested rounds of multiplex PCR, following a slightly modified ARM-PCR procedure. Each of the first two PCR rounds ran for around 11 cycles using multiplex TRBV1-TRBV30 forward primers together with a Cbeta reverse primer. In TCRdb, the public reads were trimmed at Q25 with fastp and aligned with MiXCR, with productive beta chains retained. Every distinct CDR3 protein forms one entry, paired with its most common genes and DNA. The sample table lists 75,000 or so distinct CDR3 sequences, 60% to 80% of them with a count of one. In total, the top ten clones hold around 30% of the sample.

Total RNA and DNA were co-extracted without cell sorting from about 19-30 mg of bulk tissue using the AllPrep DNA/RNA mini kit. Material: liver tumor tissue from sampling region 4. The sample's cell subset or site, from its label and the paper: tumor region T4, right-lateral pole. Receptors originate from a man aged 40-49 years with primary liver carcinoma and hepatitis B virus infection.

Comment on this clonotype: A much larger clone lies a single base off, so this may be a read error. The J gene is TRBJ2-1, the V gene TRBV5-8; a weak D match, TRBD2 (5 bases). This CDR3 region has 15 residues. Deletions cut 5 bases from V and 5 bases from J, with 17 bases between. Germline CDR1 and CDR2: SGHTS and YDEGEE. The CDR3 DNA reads TGTGCCAGCAGGTTGTATGGGAATAGCGACAATGAGCAGTTCTTC. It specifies CASRLYGNSDNEQFF. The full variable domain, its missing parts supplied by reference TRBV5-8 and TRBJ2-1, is EAGVTQSPTHLIKTRGQQATLRCSPISGHTSVYWYQQALGLGLQFLLWYDEGEERNRGNFPPRFSGRQFPNYSSELNVNALELEDSALYLCASRLYGNSDNEQFFGPGTRLTVL.

DNA for the CDR3: TGTGCCAGCAGCATTCGGGACAGACAAACAGATACGCAGTATTTT. Its protein is CASSIRDRQTDTQYF. The chain joins TRBV9 to TRBJ2-3, with 7 bases aligning to TRBD1. The germline V gene encodes CDR1 SGDLS and CDR2 YYNGEE. The CDR3 runs 15 residues. V was clipped by 4 bases and J by 3 bases; unmatched bases: 8.

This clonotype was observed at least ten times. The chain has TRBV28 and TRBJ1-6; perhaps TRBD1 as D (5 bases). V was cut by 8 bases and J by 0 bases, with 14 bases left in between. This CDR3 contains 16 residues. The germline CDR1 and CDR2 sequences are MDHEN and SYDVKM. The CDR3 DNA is TGTGCCAGCGGGGACCCGGGAAGCTCCTATAATTCACCCCTCCACTTT. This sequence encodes CASGDPGSSYNSPLHF.

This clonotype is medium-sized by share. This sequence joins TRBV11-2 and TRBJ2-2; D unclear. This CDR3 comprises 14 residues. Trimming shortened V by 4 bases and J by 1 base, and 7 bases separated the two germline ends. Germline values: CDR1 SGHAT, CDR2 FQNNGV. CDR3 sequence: CASSSLGNTGELFF. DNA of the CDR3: TGTGCCAGCAGCTCTTTGGGGAACACCGGGGAGCTGTTTTTT.

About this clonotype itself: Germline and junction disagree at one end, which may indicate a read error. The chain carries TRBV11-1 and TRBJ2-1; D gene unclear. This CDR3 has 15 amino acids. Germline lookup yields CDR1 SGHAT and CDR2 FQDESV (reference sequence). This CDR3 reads CASSLGLVQYNEQSF. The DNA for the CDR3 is TGTGCCAGCAGCTTAGGCTTAGTCCAATACAATGAGCAGTCCTTC. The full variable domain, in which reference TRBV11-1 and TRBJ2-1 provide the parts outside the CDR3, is EAEVAQSPRYKITEKSQAVAFWCDPISGHATLYWYRQILGQGPELLVQFQDESVVDDSQLPKDRFSAERLKGVDSTLKIQPAELGDSAMYLCASSLGLVQYNEQSFGPGTRLTVL.

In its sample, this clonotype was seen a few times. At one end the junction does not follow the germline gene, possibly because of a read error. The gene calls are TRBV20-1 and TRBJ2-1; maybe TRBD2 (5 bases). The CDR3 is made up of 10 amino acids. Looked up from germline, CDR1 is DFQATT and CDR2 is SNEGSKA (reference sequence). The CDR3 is CNAKEDEQFF. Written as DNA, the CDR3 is TGCAATGCTAAGGAGGATGAGCAGTTCTTC.

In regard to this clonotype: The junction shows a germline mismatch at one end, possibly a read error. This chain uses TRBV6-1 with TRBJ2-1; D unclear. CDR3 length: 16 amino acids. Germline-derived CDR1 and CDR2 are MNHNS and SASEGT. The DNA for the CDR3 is TGTGCCAGCAGTGAAGAATCGGGCTTCCCCTACAGTGAGCAGTTCTTC. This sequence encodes CASSEESGFPYSEQFF.

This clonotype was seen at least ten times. The CDR3 DNA follows: TGTGCCAGTAGTATCTCCAGGGCAAATGAGCAGTTCTTC. Protein: CASSISRANEQFF. The chain is built from TRBV19 and TRBJ2-1; D perhaps matches TRBD1 (5 bases). Trimming left V 3 bases short and J 7 bases short, with 10 bases between. This CDR3 region has 13 residues. Germline assignment: CDR1 LNHDA and CDR2 SQIVND (reference sequence).

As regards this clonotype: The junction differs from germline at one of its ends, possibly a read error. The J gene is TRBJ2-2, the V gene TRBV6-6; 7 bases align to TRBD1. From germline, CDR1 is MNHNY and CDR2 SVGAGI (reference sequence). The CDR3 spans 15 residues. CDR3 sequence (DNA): TGTGCCAGCAGCGACAGGGCTAAAGACACCAGGGAGCTATTTTTT. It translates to CASSDRAKDTRELFF.

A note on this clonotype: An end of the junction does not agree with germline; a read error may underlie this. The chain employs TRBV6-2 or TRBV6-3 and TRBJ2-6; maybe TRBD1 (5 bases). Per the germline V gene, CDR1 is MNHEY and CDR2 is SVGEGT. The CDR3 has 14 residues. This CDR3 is CASSYTSGADVLTF. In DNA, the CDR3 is TGTGCCAGTAGCTACACGTCTGGGGCCGACGTCCTGACTTTC.

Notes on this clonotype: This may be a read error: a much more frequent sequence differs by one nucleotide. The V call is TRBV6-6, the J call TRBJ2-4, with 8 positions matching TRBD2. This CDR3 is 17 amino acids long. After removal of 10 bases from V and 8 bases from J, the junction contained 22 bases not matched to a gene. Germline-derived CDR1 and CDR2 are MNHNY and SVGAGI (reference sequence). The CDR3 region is CATLWGGLVGEEDIQYF. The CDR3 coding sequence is TGTGCCACGTTGTGGGGGGGACTAGTGGGAGAAGAGGACATTCAGTACTTC.